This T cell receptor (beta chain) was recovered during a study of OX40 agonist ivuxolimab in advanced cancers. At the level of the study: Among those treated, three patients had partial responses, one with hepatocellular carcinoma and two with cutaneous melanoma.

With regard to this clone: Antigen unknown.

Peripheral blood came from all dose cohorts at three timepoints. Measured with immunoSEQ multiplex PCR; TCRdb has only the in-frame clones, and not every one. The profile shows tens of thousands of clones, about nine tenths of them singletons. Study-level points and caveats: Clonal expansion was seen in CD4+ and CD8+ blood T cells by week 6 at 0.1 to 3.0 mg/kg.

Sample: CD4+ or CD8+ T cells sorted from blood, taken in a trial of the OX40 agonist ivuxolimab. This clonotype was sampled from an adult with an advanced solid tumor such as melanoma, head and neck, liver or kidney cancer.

This chain's CDR3 is CATSRGSSGSSYNEQFF. CDR3 sequence (DNA): TGTGCCACCAGCAGAGGATCTAGCGGGAGTTCCTACAATGAGCAGTTCTTC. The V and J genes are TRBV15 and TRBJ2-1, with 10 bases matching TRBD2. This CDR3 is built from 17 residues. With V trimmed by 1 base and J by 1 base, 4 bases remained unmatched. Germline V gene lookup returns CDR1 LNHNV and CDR2 YYDKDF (reference sequence).